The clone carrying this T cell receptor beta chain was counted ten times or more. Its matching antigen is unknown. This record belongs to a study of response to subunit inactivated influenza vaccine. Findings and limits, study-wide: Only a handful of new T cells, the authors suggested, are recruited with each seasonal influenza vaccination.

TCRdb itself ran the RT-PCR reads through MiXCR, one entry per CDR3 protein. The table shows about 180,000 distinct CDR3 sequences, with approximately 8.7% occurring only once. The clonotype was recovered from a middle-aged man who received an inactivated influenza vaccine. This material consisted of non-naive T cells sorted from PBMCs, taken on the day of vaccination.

CDR3: CASSQYSGGSYNEQFF. In nucleotides, the CDR3 is TGTGCCAGCAGCCAGTATAGCGGGGGGTCCTACAATGAGCAGTTCTTC. V usage is TRBV4-2 and J usage is TRBJ2-1, with 10 nucleotides matching TRBD2. The CDR3 contains 16 residues. Germline lookup yields CDR1 LGHNA and CDR2 YNFKEQ. V lost 3 bases and J lost 1; bases outside the gene matches: 3.